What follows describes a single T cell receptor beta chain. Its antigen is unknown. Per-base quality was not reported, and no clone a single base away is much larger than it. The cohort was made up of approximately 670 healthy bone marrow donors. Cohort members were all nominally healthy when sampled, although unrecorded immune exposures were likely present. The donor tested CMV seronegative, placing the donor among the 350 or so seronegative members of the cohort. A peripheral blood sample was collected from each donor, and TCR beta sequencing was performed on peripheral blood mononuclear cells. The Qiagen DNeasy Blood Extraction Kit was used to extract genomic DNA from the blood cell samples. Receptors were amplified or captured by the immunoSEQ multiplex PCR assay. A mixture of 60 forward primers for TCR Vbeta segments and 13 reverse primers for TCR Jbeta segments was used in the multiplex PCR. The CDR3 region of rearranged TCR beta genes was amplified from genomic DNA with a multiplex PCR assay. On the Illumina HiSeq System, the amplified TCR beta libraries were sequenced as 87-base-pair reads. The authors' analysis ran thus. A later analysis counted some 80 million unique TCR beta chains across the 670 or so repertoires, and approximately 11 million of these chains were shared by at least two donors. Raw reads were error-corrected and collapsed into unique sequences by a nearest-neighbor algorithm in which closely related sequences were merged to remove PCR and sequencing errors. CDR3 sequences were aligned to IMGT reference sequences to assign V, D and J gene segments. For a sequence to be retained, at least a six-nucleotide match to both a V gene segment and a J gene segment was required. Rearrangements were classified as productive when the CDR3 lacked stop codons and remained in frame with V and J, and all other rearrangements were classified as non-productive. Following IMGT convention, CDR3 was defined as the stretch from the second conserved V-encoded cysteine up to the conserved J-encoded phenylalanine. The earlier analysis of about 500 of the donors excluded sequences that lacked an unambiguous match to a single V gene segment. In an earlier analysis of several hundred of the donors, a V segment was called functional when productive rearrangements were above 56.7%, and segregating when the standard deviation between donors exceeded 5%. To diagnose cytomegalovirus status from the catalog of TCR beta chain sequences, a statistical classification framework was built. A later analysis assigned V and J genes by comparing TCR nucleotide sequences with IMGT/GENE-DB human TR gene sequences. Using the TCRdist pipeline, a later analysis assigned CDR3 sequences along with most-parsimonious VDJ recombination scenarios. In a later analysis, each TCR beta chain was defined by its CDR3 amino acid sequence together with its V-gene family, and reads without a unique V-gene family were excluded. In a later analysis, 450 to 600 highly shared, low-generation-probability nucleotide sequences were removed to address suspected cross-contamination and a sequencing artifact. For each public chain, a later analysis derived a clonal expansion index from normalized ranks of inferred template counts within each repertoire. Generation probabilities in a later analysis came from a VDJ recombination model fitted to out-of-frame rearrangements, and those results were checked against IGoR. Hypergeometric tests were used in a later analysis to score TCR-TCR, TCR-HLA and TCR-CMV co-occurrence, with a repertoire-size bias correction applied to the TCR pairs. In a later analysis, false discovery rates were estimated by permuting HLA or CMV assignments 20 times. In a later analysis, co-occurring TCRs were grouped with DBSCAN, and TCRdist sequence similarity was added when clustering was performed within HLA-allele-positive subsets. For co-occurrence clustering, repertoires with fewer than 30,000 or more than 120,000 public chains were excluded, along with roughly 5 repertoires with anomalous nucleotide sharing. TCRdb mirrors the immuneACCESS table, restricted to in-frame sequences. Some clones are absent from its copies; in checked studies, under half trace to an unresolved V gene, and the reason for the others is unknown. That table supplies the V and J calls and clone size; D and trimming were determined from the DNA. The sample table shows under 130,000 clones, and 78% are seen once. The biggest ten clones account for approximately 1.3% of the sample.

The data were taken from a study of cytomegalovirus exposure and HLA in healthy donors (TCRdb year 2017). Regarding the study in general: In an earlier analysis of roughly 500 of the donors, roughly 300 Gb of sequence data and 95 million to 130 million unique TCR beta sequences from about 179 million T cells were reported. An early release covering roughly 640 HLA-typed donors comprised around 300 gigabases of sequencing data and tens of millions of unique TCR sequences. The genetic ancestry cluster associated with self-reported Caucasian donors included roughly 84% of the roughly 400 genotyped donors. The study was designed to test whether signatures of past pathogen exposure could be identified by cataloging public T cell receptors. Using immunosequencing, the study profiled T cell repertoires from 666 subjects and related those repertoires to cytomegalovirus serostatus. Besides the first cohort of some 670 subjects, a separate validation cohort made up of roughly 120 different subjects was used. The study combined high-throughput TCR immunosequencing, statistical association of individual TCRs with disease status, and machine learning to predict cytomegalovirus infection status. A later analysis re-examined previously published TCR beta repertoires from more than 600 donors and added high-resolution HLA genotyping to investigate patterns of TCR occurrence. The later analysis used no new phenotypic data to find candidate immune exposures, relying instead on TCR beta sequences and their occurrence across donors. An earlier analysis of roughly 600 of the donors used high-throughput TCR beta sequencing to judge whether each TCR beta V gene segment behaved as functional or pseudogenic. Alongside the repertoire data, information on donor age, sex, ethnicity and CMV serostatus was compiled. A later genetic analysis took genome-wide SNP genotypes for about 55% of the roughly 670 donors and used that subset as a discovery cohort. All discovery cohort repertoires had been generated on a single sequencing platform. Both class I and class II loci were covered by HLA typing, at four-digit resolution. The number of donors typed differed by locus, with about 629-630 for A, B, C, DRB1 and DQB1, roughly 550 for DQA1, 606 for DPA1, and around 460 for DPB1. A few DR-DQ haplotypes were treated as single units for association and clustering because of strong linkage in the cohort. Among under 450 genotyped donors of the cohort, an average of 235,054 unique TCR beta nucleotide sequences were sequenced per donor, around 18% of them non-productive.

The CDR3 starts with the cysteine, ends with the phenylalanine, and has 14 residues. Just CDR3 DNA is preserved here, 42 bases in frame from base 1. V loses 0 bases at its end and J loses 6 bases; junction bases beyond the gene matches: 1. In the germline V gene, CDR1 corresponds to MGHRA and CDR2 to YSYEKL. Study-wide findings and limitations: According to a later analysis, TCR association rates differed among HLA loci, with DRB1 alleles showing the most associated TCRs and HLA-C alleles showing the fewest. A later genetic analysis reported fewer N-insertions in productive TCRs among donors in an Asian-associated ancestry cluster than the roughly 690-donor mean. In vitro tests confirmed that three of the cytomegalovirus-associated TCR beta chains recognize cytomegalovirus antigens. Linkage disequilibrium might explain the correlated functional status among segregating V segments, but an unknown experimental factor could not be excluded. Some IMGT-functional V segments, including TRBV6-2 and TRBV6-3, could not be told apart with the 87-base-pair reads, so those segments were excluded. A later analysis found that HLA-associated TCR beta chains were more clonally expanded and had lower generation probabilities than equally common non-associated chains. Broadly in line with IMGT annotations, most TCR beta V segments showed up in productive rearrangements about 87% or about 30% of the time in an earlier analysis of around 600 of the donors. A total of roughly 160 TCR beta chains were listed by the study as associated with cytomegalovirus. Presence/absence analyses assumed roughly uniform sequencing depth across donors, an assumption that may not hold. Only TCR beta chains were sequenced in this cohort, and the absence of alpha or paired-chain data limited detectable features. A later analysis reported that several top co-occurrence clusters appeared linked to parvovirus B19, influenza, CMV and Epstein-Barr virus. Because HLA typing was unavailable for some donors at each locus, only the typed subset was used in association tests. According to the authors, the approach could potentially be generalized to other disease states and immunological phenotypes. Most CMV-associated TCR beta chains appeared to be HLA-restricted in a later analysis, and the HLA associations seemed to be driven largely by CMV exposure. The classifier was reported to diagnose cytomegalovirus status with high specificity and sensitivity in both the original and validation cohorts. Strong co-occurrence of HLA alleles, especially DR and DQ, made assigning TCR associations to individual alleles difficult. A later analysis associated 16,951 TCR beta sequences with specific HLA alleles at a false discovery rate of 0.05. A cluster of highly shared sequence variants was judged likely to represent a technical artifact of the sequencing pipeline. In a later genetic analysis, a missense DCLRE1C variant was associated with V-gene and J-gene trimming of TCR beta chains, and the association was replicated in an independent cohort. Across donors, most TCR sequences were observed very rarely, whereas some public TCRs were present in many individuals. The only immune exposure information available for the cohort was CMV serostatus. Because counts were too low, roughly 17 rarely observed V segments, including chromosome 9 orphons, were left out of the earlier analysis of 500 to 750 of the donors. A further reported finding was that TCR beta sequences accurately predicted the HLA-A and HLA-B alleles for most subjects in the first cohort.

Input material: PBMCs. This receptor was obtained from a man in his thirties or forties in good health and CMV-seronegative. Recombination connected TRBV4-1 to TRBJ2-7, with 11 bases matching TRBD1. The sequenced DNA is TGCGCCAGCAGCCAAGAAGGGACAGGGGGCGAGCAGTACTTC. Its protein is CASSQEGTGGEQYF.